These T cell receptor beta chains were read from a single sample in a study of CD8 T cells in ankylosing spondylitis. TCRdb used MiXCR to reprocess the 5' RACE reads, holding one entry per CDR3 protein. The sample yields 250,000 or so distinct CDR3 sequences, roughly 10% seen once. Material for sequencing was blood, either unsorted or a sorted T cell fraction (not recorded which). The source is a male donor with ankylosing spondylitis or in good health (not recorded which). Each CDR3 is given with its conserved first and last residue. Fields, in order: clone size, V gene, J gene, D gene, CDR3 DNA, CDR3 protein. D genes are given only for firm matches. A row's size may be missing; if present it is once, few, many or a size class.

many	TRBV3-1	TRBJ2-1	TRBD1	TGTGCCAGCAGCCAAGACGGGACAGAGTTCTACAATGAGCAGTTCTTC	CASSQDGTEFYNEQFF
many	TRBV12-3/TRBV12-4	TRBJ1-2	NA	TGTGCCAGCAGTCTCGGGGGCGGGTTCTATGGCTACACCTTC	CASSLGGGFYGYTF
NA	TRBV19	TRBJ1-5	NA	TGTGCCAGTAGTATCCCTAGCAGGCTTCAGCCCCAGCATTTT	CASSIPSRLQPQHF
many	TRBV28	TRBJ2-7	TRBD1	TGTGCCAGCAGTTTATTTCTGGGTATACAGGGGGCTCTCTCCTACGAGCAGTACTTC	CASSLFLGIQGALSYEQYF
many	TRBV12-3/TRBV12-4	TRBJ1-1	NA	TGTGCCAGCACAAATCAGGGGAACACTGAAGCTTTCTTT	CASTNQGNTEAFF
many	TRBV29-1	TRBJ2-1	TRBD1	TGCAGACCTTTCCCCGGGACAGTACCTTACAATGAGCAGTTCTTC	CRPFPGTVPYNEQFF
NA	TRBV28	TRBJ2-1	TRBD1	TGTGCCAGCGGGGACAGTTGGGATGAGCAGTTCTTC	CASGDSWDEQFF
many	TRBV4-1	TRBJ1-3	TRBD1	TGCGCCAGCAGCCCCGGGGGCCTCCGCGACAGGGCCGCTGGAAACACCATATATTTT	CASSPGGLRDRAAGNTIYF
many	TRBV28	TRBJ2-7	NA	TGTGCCAGCAGTTTGAGAGGGACACCAGCCTACGAGCAGTACTTC	CASSLRGTPAYEQYF
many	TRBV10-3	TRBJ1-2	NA	TGTGCCATCAGTGAGGGGGTAAATGGCTACACCTTC	CAISEGVNGYTF
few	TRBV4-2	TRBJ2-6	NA	TGTGCCAGCAGCCAAGAGCTCCAGGATTCTGGGGCCAACGTCCTGACTTTC	CASSQELQDSGANVLTF
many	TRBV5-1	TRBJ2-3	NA	TGCGCCAGCAGCGTGATGGGGGGATCCACAGATACGCAGTATTTT	CASSVMGGSTDTQYF
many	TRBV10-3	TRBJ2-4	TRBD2	TGTGCCATCAGTGAAGTTCGGGGGGGGAAAAACATTCAGTACTTC	CAISEVRGGKNIQYF
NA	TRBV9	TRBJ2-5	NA	TGTGCCAGCAGCCCCCGAGTGGGGGGCTTCGCCGGGGGAGAGACCCAGTACTTC	CASSPRVGGFAGGETQYF
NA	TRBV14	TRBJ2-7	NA	TGTGCCAGCAGCCAAGACGGAAAAGGGTCGATGAGCTCCTACGAGCAGTACTTC	CASSQDGKGSMSSYEQYF
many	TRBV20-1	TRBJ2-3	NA	TGCAGTGCTAGGTACAGACTACCTGGAGATACGCAGTATTTT	CSARYRLPGDTQYF
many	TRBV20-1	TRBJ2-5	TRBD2	TGCAGTGCTAGAGCGGGAGGGTTGGAGACCCAGTACTTC	CSARAGGLETQYF
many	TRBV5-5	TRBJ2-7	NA	TGTGCCAGCAGCTTCCGCAGGTGGGACGCGGAGCCCTACGAGCAGTACTTC	CASSFRRWDAEPYEQYF
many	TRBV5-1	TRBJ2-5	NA	TGCGCCAGCAGCTTGGAGGGACAAGAGACCCAGTACTTC	CASSLEGQETQYF
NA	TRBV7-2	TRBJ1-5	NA	TGTGCCAGCAGCTTAGGATCGGCATATAGCAATCAGCCCCAGCATTTT	CASSLGSAYSNQPQHF
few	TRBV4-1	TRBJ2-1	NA	TGCGCCAGCAGCCAAGTGACCGACCGGAGCAATGAGCAGTTCTTC	CASSQVTDRSNEQFF
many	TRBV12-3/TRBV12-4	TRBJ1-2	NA	TGTGCCAGCAGTTCGGGATTGGGTACGGGCTACACCTTC	CASSSGLGTGYTF
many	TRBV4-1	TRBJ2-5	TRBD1	TGCGCCAGCAGCCATCTCAGGGGGGAGACCCAGTACTTC	CASSHLRGETQYF
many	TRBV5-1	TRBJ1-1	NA	TGCGCCAGCAGCTTGGAGTATGGGGGGTACACTGAAGCTTTCTTT	CASSLEYGGYTEAFF
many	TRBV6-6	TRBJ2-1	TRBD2	TGTGCCAGTGTGGCGGGCGGGGGGTCCTACAATGAGCAGTTCTTC	CASVAGGGSYNEQFF
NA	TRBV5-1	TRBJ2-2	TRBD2	TGCACCAGCAGCTTGGTGGTAGCGGGGAGCTCGAACACCGGGGAGCTGTTTTTT	CTSSLVVAGSSNTGELFF
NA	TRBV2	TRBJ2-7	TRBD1	TGTGCCAGCAGATCGGGACAGGACTACTCCTACGAGCAGTACTTC	CASRSGQDYSYEQYF
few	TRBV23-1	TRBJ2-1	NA	TGCGCCAGCAGACCCTCTATCGATGAGCAGTTCTTC	CASRPSIDEQFF
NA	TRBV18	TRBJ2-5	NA	TGTGCCAGCCGCCCGGACAGTGAAGAGACCCAGTACTTC	CASRPDSEETQYF
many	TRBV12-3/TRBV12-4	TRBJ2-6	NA	TGTGCCAGCAGTTTAGAAGTCGGGGCCAACGTCCTGACTTTC	CASSLEVGANVLTF
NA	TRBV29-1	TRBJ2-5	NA	TGCAGCGTGCCTCCCTCGGCCGCAGAGACCCAGTACTTC	CSVPPSAAETQYF
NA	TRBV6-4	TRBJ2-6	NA	TGTGCCAGCAGTGACTCTTCATCTTTTTCTGGGGCCAACGTCCTGACTTTC	CASSDSSSFSGANVLTF
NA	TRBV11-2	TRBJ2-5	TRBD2	TGTGCCAGCAGCTCGAACAGACTAGCGGGACCACACCAAGCGACCCAGTACTTC	CASSSNRLAGPHQATQYF
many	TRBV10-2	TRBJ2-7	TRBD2	TGCGCCAGCAGTGAGACTAGCGGGACTACCTACGAGCAGTACTTC	CASSETSGTTYEQYF
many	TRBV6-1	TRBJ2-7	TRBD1	TGTGCCAGCAGCGACAGGGGGCGTGTGTACGAGCAGTACTTC	CASSDRGRVYEQYF
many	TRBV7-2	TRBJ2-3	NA	TGTGCCAGCAGCTCAGCCCCCAACACAGATACGCAGTATTTT	CASSSAPNTDTQYF
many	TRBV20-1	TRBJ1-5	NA	TGCAGTGCTGGACGGACGGGTTTTAGCAATCAGCCCCAGCATTTT	CSAGRTGFSNQPQHF
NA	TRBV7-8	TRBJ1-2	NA	TGTGCCAGCACCCGGCCAGGAGACTATGGCTACACCTTC	CASTRPGDYGYTF
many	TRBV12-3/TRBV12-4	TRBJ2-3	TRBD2	TGTGCCAGCAGTCCTGCGGGGGAGGGCAGGGCAGATACGCAGTATTTT	CASSPAGEGRADTQYF
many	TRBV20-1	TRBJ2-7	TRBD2	TGCAGTGCTAGGCTTAGCGGGGCTGCCCCCTACGAGCAGTACTTC	CSARLSGAAPYEQYF
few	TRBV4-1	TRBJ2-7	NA	TGCGCCAGCAGCCCTTTTAGGGGCACCCTAGACTACGAGCAGTACTTC	CASSPFRGTLDYEQYF
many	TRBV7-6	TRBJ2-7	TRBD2	TGTGCCAGCAGCTTAGGTGGGAGGGAAGCTCCTTACGAGCAGTACTTC	CASSLGGREAPYEQYF
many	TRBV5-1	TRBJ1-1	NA	TGCGCCAGCAGCTTGGCGCAGGGCACTGAAGCTTTCTTT	CASSLAQGTEAFF
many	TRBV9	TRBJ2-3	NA	TGTGCCAGCAGCAGCAGGGTGGCAGATACGCAGTATTTT	CASSSRVADTQYF
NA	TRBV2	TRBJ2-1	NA	TGTGCCAGCAGTCGCAGGTTGGGGGAGCAGTTCTTC	CASSRRLGEQFF
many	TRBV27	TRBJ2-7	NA	TGTGCCAGCAGTTTCTGGGGGCGCGAGCAGTACTTC	CASSFWGREQYF
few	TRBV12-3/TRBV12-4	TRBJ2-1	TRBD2	TGTGCCAGCGGGCGGGTAGCGGGAGGTGATGAGCAGTTCTTC	CASGRVAGGDEQFF
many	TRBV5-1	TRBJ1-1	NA	TGCGCCAGCAGCCTACAAGGAGAGTTAATCGCTTTCTTT	CASSLQGELIAFF
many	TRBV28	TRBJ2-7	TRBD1	TGTGCCAGCAGTCCGGGACAGGGGATATTTTACGAGCAGTACTTC	CASSPGQGIFYEQYF
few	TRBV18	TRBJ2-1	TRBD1	TGTGCCAGCTCATTAAACAGGGGATCCGCCTCCTACAATGAGCAGTTCTTC	CASSLNRGSASYNEQFF
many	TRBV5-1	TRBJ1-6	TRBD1	TGCGCCAGCAAAAGGGGGCGCGGGGATTCACCCCTCCACTTT	CASKRGRGDSPLHF
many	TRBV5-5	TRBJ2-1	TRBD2	TGTGCCAGCAGCTTAGGGACTAGCGGTCATGAGCAGTTCTTC	CASSLGTSGHEQFF
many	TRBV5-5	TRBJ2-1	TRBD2	TGTGCCAGCAGCACACTAGCGGCCAGCTCCTACAATGAGCAGTTCTTC	CASSTLAASSYNEQFF
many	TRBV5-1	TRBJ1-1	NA	TGCGCCAGCGCTCTCAGGGGCCGGAGCACTGAAGCTTTCTTT	CASALRGRSTEAFF
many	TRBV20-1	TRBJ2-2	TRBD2	TGCAGTGCTAGAGCGACCGGGAGGTACACCGGGGAGCTGTTTTTT	CSARATGRYTGELFF
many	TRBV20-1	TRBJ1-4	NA	TGCAGTGCTAGAGATTTCCATGCGGATGAAAAACTGTTTTTT	CSARDFHADEKLFF
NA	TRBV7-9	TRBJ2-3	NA	TGTGCCAGCAGCTCGAGAGATACGCAGTATTTT	CASSSRDTQYF
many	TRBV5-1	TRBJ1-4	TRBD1	TGCGCCAGCAGCTTGACCCCCCAGGGGGCTGGTGAAAAACTGTTTTTT	CASSLTPQGAGEKLFF